This T cell receptor beta chain derives from a study of blood T cell repertoires in COVID-19. Study-level information: The United States, Italy and Spain were the sources of the acute and convalescent COVID-19 samples.

Measured with immunoSEQ multiplex PCR; TCRdb has only the in-frame clones, and not every one. The data show 470,000 or so clones, around 89% seen once. The sequence derives from a woman in her twenties or thirties with acute or convalescent COVID-19. Sequenced: peripheral blood.

CDR3 residues: CASSSHVSHRPTNTGELFF. DNA of the CDR3: TGTGCCAGCAGTTCCCATGTCTCCCACAGGCCAACGAACACCGGGGAGCTGTTTTTT. This sequence joins TRBV27 and TRBJ2-2; D possibly corresponds to TRBD1 (5 bases). The V and J ends lost 4 bases and 0 bases respectively, with 21 bases between them. The CDR3 runs to 19 residues. Looked up from germline, CDR1 is MNHEY and CDR2 is SMNVEV (reference sequence).